This T cell receptor (beta chain) comes out of a study of blood T cell repertoires in COVID-19. Overall study context: The United States, Italy and Spain provided the acute and convalescent COVID-19 samples. PBMCs, B-cell-depleted T cells, or T cells provided the cDNA or gDNA that made up the material.

As originally analysed: Estimation of nucleated cell counts relied on the amplification of reference gene primers. Assay used: immunoSEQ multiplex PCR; TCRdb lists only in-frame clones, some missing. V and J calls and clone size are those listed in that table; D and trimming were worked out from the DNA. The data contain approximately 450,000 clones, approximately 90% of them singletons. The CDR3 length is 17 residues. The J segment lost 3 bases and the V segment lost 2 bases, leaving 8 bases of the junction unmatched. CDR1 and CDR2 (germline): SGHDT, YYEEEE. This TCR came from a woman under 40 with acute or convalescent COVID-19. The gene calls are TRBV5-6 and TRBJ1-5; 10 bases are shared with TRBD1. Specimen: peripheral blood. Here the CDR3 reads CASSLRSGQGPNQPQHF. CDR3 coding DNA: TGTGCCAGCAGCTTACGGTCGGGACAGGGGCCCAATCAGCCCCAGCATTTT.